A single sample gave rise to the 16 T cell receptor beta chains below, sequenced in a study of neurological immune-mediated disorders. Each CDR3 protein is one row after TCRdb ran MiXCR on the 5' RACE reads. The table includes about 79,000 distinct CDR3 sequences, roughly 15% detected once. The sequencing input was PBMCs. The receptors were sampled from a woman aged 45-59 years in good health.

The table lists this clonotype with a few counts. The CDR3 region is CASSFRGGGSSYNEQFF. CDR3 sequence (DNA): TGTGCCAGCAGCTTTCGGGGGGGGGGCTCCTCCTACAATGAGCAGTTCTTC. This chain joins TRBV7-2 and TRBJ2-1, with 8 bases matching TRBD2. The CDR3 extends over 17 amino acids. Germline values: CDR1 SGHTA, CDR2 FQGNSA. Trimming at V came to 3 bases and at J to 0 bases, leaving 7 bases not matched to a gene.

The V and J genes are TRBV14 and TRBJ2-3; possible D gene TRBD2, 6 bases. Trimming took 0 bases from V and 5 from J, leaving 12 bases between them. This CDR3 region has 15 residues. In germline, CDR1 is SGHDN, CDR2 FVKESK. CDR3 residues: CASSQDSGGLDTQYF. DNA of the CDR3: TGTGCCAGCAGCCAAGATAGTGGGGGACTAGATACGCAGTATTTT.

Ten or more counts support this clonotype. This chain connects TRBV5-1 to TRBJ1-6, with no clear D. V lost 6 bases and J lost 8, with 15 bases in between. CDR1 is SGHRS and CDR2 is YFSETQ in the germline V gene. The CDR3 length is 14 residues. The CDR3 here is CASNYGIKDSPLHF. CDR3 bases: TGCGCCAGCAACTATGGGATTAAGGATTCACCCCTCCACTTT.

The sample holds many counts of this clonotype. V is TRBV7-9 and J is TRBJ2-4; perhaps TRBD2 as D (5 bases). Trimming removed 2 bases from V and 1 base from J, with 9 bases in between. The germline gives CDR1 SEHNR, CDR2 FQNEAQ (reference sequence). This CDR3 has 15 residues. The CDR3 DNA reads as TGTGCCAGCAGCTTACCGACGGGGGCCAAAAACATTCAGTACTTC. Its protein is CASSLPTGAKNIQYF. Combining the CDR3 with reference TRBV7-9 and TRBJ2-4 gives the whole variable domain DTGVSQNPRHKITKRGQNVTFRCDPISEHNRLYWYRQTLGQGPEFLTYFQNEAQLEKSRLLSDRFSAERPKGSFSTLEIQRTEQGDSAMYLCASSLPTGAKNIQYFGAGTRLSVL.

This clonotype was seen repeatedly, ten times or more. J is TRBJ1-2 and V is TRBV12-3 or TRBV12-4; a possible D gene is TRBD1 (5 bases). The V and J ends lost 1 base and 3 bases respectively, with 12 bases between them. CDR3 size: 15 residues. DNA of the CDR3: TGTGCCAGCAGTTTAGGTCTGGGGCTTGACTATGGCTACACCTTC. Translated: CASSLGLGLDYGYTF.

In this sample, this clonotype turned up many times. This chain joins TRBV20-1 and TRBJ2-1; 11 positions match TRBD2. Germline CDR1 is DFQATT and CDR2 is SNEGSKA (reference sequence). The CDR3 is 15 residues long. The V and J ends lost 6 bases and 4 bases, in that order; junction bases with no gene match: 8. CDR3 sequence: CSARGGLAVYNEQFF. DNA of the CDR3: TGCAGTGCCCGGGGGGGACTAGCGGTATACAATGAGCAGTTCTTC.

There are many counts of this clonotype. The J gene is TRBJ2-3, the V gene TRBV18; D remains unclear. The CDR3 sequence is 13 residues long. The germline CDR1 and CDR2 sequences are KGHSH and LQKENI. Trimming took 6 bases from V and 2 from J, leaving 9 bases between them. This CDR3 reads CASSSSITDTQYF. CDR3 sequence (DNA): TGTGCCAGCTCCTCGTCAATCACAGATACGCAGTATTTT.

This clonotype came up many times. This chain links TRBV11-3 with TRBJ1-1, with TRBD1 identical over 8 bases. The ends lost 4 bases at V and 3 bases at J; junction bases unmatched: 10. CDR3 length: 16 amino acids. CDR1 is SGHNT and CDR2 is YENEEA in the germline V gene. CDR3 residues: CASSYPGQETHTEAFF. In DNA, the CDR3 is TGTGCCAGCAGCTACCCGGGACAGGAAACCCACACTGAAGCTTTCTTT.

This clonotype has a count of ten or more. The chain's CDR3 is CSARTGKDYNEQFF. The CDR3, as DNA: TGCAGTGCCAGGACAGGGAAAGATTACAATGAGCAGTTCTTC. The chain joins TRBV20-1 to TRBJ2-1; 8 bases line up with TRBD1. Germline CDR1 is DFQATT and CDR2 is SNEGSKA (reference sequence). After removal of 6 bases from V and 4 bases from J, the junction contained 8 bases not matched to a gene. The CDR3 spans 14 residues.

Concerning this clonotype itself: An end of the junction does not agree with germline; a read error may underlie this. This chain uses TRBV5-1 with TRBJ1-2; D perhaps matches TRBD1 (6 bases). The CDR3 is made up of 14 amino acids. Germline CDR1 reads SGHRS; CDR2 reads YFSETQ. The CDR3: CVSSRDNPNYGYTF. The CDR3 nucleotides are TGCGTCAGCAGCCGGGACAACCCTAACTATGGCTACACCTTC.

This clonotype was observed at least ten times. The V call is TRBV12-3 or TRBV12-4, the J call TRBJ2-5, with TRBD2 as a possible D gene (5 bases). Trimming cost V 6 bases and J 1 base, with 9 bases left between them. The CDR3 consists of 13 residues. The CDR3 region has the DNA TGTGCCAGCAGCTTCGGACTCCAAGAGACCCAGTACTTC. Its translation is CASSFGLQETQYF.

This clonotype was observed at least ten times. V usage is TRBV29-1 and J usage is TRBJ1-2; D is unresolved. This CDR3 is built from 12 residues. Germline V lookup: CDR1 SQVTM, CDR2 ANQGSEA. V was trimmed by 5 bases and J by 0 bases, leaving 7 bases between them. The CDR3 reads CSVSVANYGYTF. The CDR3 DNA reads TGCAGCGTTTCAGTGGCTAACTATGGCTACACCTTC.

This clonotype was detected many times. Written as DNA, the CDR3 is TGTGCCAGCAGCCTGCTAGCGAACACAGATACGCAGTATTTT. Its translation: CASSLLANTDTQYF. The chain combines TRBV7-2 with TRBJ2-3; weak D call: TRBD2 (6 bases). Germline CDR1 reads SGHTA; CDR2 reads FQGNSA. V shed 5 bases and J shed 2 bases, with 11 bases lying between them. This CDR3 contains 14 residues.

This clonotype came up many times. This chain joins TRBV28 and TRBJ2-5; either TRBD1 or TRBD2 may fit D (5 bases each). CDR1 and CDR2 (germline): MDHEN, SYDVKM. Trimming took off 4 bases at V and 6 bases at J, with 18 bases between the two ends. This CDR3 is built from 15 residues. The CDR3: CASSYKHGAMKTQYF. In nucleotides, the CDR3 is TGTGCCAGCAGTTACAAACACGGGGCGATGAAGACCCAGTACTTC.

This clonotype has a count of ten or more. Written as DNA, the CDR3 is TGTGCCAGCAGCCAAGCAGGGTTGACAGACACCGGGGAGCTGTTTTTT. Its translation: CASSQAGLTDTGELFF. The V call is TRBV3-1, the J call TRBJ2-2, with D maybe TRBD1 (5 bases). CDR1 and CDR2 from the germline V gene are LGHDT and YNNKEL (reference sequence). With 1 base removed from V and 3 bases from J, the gap between germline ends came to 12 bases. The CDR3 is made up of 16 amino acids.

The sample holds many counts of this clonotype. The chain carries TRBV25-1 and TRBJ2-2, with no clear D. This CDR3 comprises 11 residues. Germline lookup yields CDR1 MGHDK and CDR2 SYGVNS. V was pared by 7 bases and J by 7 bases, with 7 bases between. The CDR3: CASIGSGELFF. CDR3 nucleotide sequence: TGTGCCAGCATAGGTAGCGGGGAGCTGTTTTTT.